This is a list of T cell receptor beta chains from one sample in a study of monozygotic twins with inflammatory bowel disease. TCRdb processed the 5' RACE reads again and assigns one entry to each CDR3 protein, with no DNA. The table gives approximately 150,000 distinct CDR3 sequences; the top ten clones make up 2% to 2.5% of it. Sequencing input: blood. Receptors were obtained from a human donor with ulcerative colitis or Crohn's disease, or a healthy co-twin of an affected twin (not recorded which). Each CDR3 is given with its conserved first and last residue.

J gene: TRBJ2-2; V gene: TRBV5-1; CDR3 length: 15; CDR3 protein: CASSFGQANTGELFF
J gene: TRBJ2-7; V gene: TRBV30; CDR3 length: 11; CDR3 protein: CAWEQSYEQYF
J gene: TRBJ2-5; V gene: TRBV9; CDR3 length: 16; CDR3 protein: CASSVGSANRQETQYF
J gene: TRBJ1-2; V gene: TRBV4-1; CDR3 length: 12; CDR3 protein: CASSQEDRAYTF
J gene: TRBJ2-5; V gene: TRBV2; CDR3 length: 14; CDR3 protein: CASSAGQAQETQYF
J gene: TRBJ2-5; V gene: TRBV4-2; CDR3 length: 15; CDR3 protein: CASSQDVGGVGTQYF
J gene: TRBJ2-1; V gene: TRBV7-3; CDR3 length: 15; CDR3 protein: CASSSLPGLGNEQFF
J gene: TRBJ1-1; V gene: TRBV5-1; CDR3 length: 18; CDR3 protein: CASSGGGTGAGWNTEAFF
J gene: TRBJ2-7; V gene: TRBV5-1; CDR3 length: 14; CDR3 protein: CASSQRTDTYEQYF
J gene: TRBJ2-7; V gene: TRBV5-8; CDR3 length: 13; CDR3 protein: CASRQDRDYEQYF
J gene: TRBJ2-7; V gene: TRBV7-6; CDR3 length: 16; CDR3 protein: CASSLEMGVLSYEQYF
J gene: TRBJ2-3; V gene: TRBV7-9; CDR3 length: 14; CDR3 protein: CASSPDRNTDTQYF
J gene: TRBJ2-2; V gene: TRBV20-1; CDR3 length: 13; CDR3 protein: CSASGGAVGELFF
J gene: TRBJ2-4; V gene: TRBV7-8; CDR3 length: 18; CDR3 protein: CASTPTLGSTLAKNIQYF
J gene: TRBJ2-1; V gene: TRBV20-1; CDR3 length: 15; CDR3 protein: CSGCKRGSSYNEQFF
J gene: TRBJ2-2; V gene: TRBV11-3; CDR3 length: 15; CDR3 protein: CASSSGTHNTGELFF
J gene: TRBJ1-1; V gene: TRBV4-2; CDR3 length: 14; CDR3 protein: CASSQDRAIPEAFF
J gene: TRBJ2-7; V gene: TRBV27; CDR3 length: 18; CDR3 protein: CASSQSPLQTGVLYEQYF
J gene: TRBJ2-1; V gene: TRBV20-1; CDR3 length: 12; CDR3 protein: CSASNGGNEQFF
J gene: TRBJ2-2; V gene: TRBV11-3; CDR3 length: 16; CDR3 protein: CASSLEYGPNTGELFF
J gene: TRBJ1-1; V gene: TRBV6-2/TRBV6-3; CDR3 length: 15; CDR3 protein: CASRPRDRGLTEAFF
J gene: TRBJ2-2; V gene: TRBV6-2/TRBV6-3; CDR3 length: 13; CDR3 protein: CASHKGRGGELFF
J gene: TRBJ1-2; V gene: TRBV5-1; CDR3 length: 14; CDR3 protein: CASSLESVNYGYTF
J gene: TRBJ2-7; V gene: TRBV18; CDR3 length: 15; CDR3 protein: CASSPGTGPLYEQYF
J gene: TRBJ2-3; V gene: TRBV20-1; CDR3 length: 15; CDR3 protein: CSASSGRIFTDTQYF
J gene: TRBJ1-2; V gene: TRBV14; CDR3 length: 16; CDR3 protein: CASSHAAGGWEYGYTF
J gene: TRBJ2-2; V gene: TRBV5-4; CDR3 length: 16; CDR3 protein: CASSFPPRGNTGELFF
J gene: TRBJ1-2; V gene: TRBV5-1; CDR3 length: 14; CDR3 protein: CASSPRTGNYGYTF
J gene: TRBJ1-2; V gene: TRBV4-1; CDR3 length: 14; CDR3 protein: CASSQSQMNYGYTF
J gene: TRBJ2-1; V gene: TRBV24-1; CDR3 length: 16; CDR3 protein: CATSDYSGGLYNEQFF
J gene: TRBJ2-7; V gene: TRBV5-1; CDR3 length: 14; CDR3 protein: CASSLQSGTDEQYF
J gene: TRBJ2-6; V gene: TRBV7-8; CDR3 length: 15; CDR3 protein: CASSPREAGANALTF
J gene: TRBJ2-7; V gene: TRBV28; CDR3 length: 14; CDR3 protein: CASLMGGSSYEQYF
J gene: TRBJ2-1; V gene: TRBV2; CDR3 length: 15; CDR3 protein: CASSEGSLAGGQQFF
J gene: TRBJ1-1; V gene: TRBV7-9; CDR3 length: 15; CDR3 protein: CASSFRDRWGTEAFF
J gene: TRBJ1-1; V gene: TRBV12-3/TRBV12-4; CDR3 length: 17; CDR3 protein: CASSNRDRGIRNTEAFF
J gene: TRBJ1-5; V gene: TRBV10-3; CDR3 length: 12; CDR3 protein: CAISEDYQPQHF
J gene: TRBJ1-5; V gene: TRBV12-3/TRBV12-4; CDR3 length: 14; CDR3 protein: CASSPGQANQPQHF